This TCR beta chain was documented in a study of human T cells and chemical hapten exposure. This clonotype was counted only a few times. The CDR3 totals 17 residues. Losses at the gene ends were 1 base for V and 2 bases for J; bases not matched to a gene: 8. Germline CDR1 reads SGHTA; CDR2 reads FQGNSA. In TCRdb, the RACE reads were re-called with MiXCR into one record per CDR3 protein. The sample lists more than 250,000 distinct CDR3 sequences; approximately 8.6% were seen once. Time point reported: pre-sensitization, week 0. Documented treatment: therapeutic diphenylcyclopropenone sensitization with weekly scalp DPC.

The chain uses TRBV7-2 and TRBJ2-3, with TRBD2 matching over 8 bases. The sample in question was whole blood, obtained in connection with sensitization to the hapten diphenylcyclopropenone (DPC). This sequence was found in a woman aged 40-49 years with alopecia areata. Some clones in this sample may be carry-over from other donors' samples. CDR3 coding DNA: TGTGCCAGCAGCTTAGGGAGTCCTAGCGGGTTCACAGATACGCAGTATTTT. This encodes CASSLGSPSGFTDTQYF. Looking up the rest from reference TRBV7-2 and TRBJ2-3 gives the full variable domain: GAGVSQSPSNKVTEKGKDVELRCDPISGHTALYWYRQSLGQGLEFLIYFQGNSAPDKSGLPSDRFSAERTGGSVSTLTIQRTQQEDSAVYLCASSLGSPSGFTDTQYFGPGTRLTVL.